Listed below are T cell receptor beta chains from one sample, sequenced in a study of cytomegalovirus exposure and HLA in healthy donors. Method: immunoSEQ multiplex PCR; TCRdb's copy keeps in-frame clones and lacks some. Across some 110,000 clones, the top ten clones capture less than 4.5% of the sample. Sequencing used PBMCs. These receptors all stem from a man between 25 and 39 years old in good health and CMV-seronegative. CDR3s include the opening cysteine and the closing phenylalanine or tryptophan. D genes are given only for firm matches.

TRBV6-1,-,TRBJ2-2,TGTGCCAGCAGGGACAGACCTCTTACACCGGGAGAGCTGTTTTTT,CASRDRPLTPGELFF
TRBV5-5,-,TRBJ1-6,TGTGCCAGCAGTTCCTTGCCGGATAATTCACCCCTCCACTTT,CASSSLPDNSPLHF
TRBV5-8,-,TRBJ2-1,TGTGCCAGCAGCACGCCGGGAACCTACAATGAGCAGTTCTTC,CASSTPGTYNEQFF
TRBV29-1,TRBD2,TRBJ2-7,TGCAGCGCTGGGGAGGGGCCCGCCGAGCAGTACTTC,CSAGEGPAEQYF
TRBV19,-,TRBJ1-2,TGTGCCACCTACTTTTATGGCTACACCTTC,CATYFYGYTF
TRBV27,-,TRBJ1-1,TGTGCCAGCAGTGGGGGGGGGACTGAAGCTTTCTTT,CASSGGGTEAFF
TRBV5-6,TRBD2,TRBJ2-2,TGTGCCAGCAGCTTGGCCGCAGCGGGGGGGCCAGTCGGGGAGCTGTTTTTT,CASSLAAAGGPVGELFF
TRBV18,TRBD1,TRBJ2-7,TGTGCCAGCTCACCACCGCGGGACAGGGGCGATTACTACGAGCAGTACTTC,CASSPPRDRGDYYEQYF
TRBV4-2,TRBD1,TRBJ1-5,TGTGCCAGCAGCCAAGATGGGGACAGAACTGGGGAGCCCCAGCATTTT,CASSQDGDRTGEPQHF
TRBV7-9,-,TRBJ2-4,TGTGCCAGCAGCTTAGCCGGGACTTGGGACATTCAGTACTTC,CASSLAGTWDIQYF
TRBV11-3,-,TRBJ2-5,TGTGCCAGCAGCCCTAGGTTTGGGGGGGCACAGGAGACCCAGTACTTC,CASSPRFGGAQETQYF
TRBV5-1,-,TRBJ2-5,TGCGCCAGCAGCAAAAGCGGCCGAAGGGAGACCCAGTACTTC,CASSKSGRRETQYF
TRBV30,TRBD2,TRBJ2-7,TGTGCCTGGAGTGTAGGGACTAGGGCCTCCTACGAGCAGTACTTC,CAWSVGTRASYEQYF
TRBV6-6,TRBD2,TRBJ2-5,TGTGCCAGCAGTATCCATAGGGGCGGGGGGAAAGAGACCCAGTACTTC,CASSIHRGGGKETQYF
TRBV27,TRBD1,TRBJ1-4,TGTGCCAGCAGTTTCCAGGGGGCGGGCGAAAAACTGTTTTTT,CASSFQGAGEKLFF
TRBV15,-,TRBJ1-3,TGTGCCACCGGCCTCGGGATCTCTGGAAACACCATATATTTT,CATGLGISGNTIYF
TRBV4-1,TRBD1,TRBJ1-2,TGCGCCAGCAGTCTCGCAGGGGGCAGCTATGGCTACACCTTC,CASSLAGGSYGYTF
TRBV5-1,-,TRBJ1-6,TGCGCCAGCAGCTTGGGGGCAGATTCACCCCTCCACTTT,CASSLGADSPLHF
TRBV6-5,-,TRBJ1-1,TGTGCCAGCAGTTACTCGGGGGGCACTGAAGCTTTCTTT,CASSYSGGTEAFF
TRBV29-1,TRBD1,TRBJ2-2,TGCAGCGTTGAATCGGGGGACAGGTTTTCGACCGGGGAGCTGTTTTTT,CSVESGDRFSTGELFF
TRBV27,-,TRBJ1-1,TGTGCCAGCACTGTTTCAGGGTGGAACACTGAAGCTTTCTTT,CASTVSGWNTEAFF
TRBV7-2,-,TRBJ1-5,TGTGCCAGCAGCTTAACCTATAGTAACAGCAATCAGCCCCAGCATTTT,CASSLTYSNSNQPQHF
TRBV14,TRBD1,TRBJ1-6,TGTGCCAGCAGTCTCAATTCCGGGACAGGTGGAAATTCACCCCTCCACTTT,CASSLNSGTGGNSPLHF
TRBV4-3,-,TRBJ1-1,TGCGCCAGCAGCCCTACCCTTCTCTTGAACACTGAAGCTTTCTTT,CASSPTLLLNTEAFF
TRBV1,-,TRBJ1-1,TGCACCAGCAGCCCGGGCGGGGGCTGGGGCACTGAAGCTTTCTTT,CTSSPGGGWGTEAFF
TRBV7-8,-,TRBJ2-7,TGTGCCAGCAGCTCGGCGGTTTACGAGCAGTACTTC,CASSSAVYEQYF
TRBV27,-,TRBJ2-7,TGTGCCAGCGGGGGACTGGCGACCTACGAGCAGTACTTC,CASGGLATYEQYF
TRBV18,-,TRBJ1-4,TGTGCCAGCTCATCTAGACGGGGAACTAATGAAAAACTGTTTTTT,CASSSRRGTNEKLFF
TRBV6-5,TRBD1,TRBJ2-7,TGTGCCATCGGGACAGCGTACGAGCAGTACTTC,CAIGTAYEQYF
TRBV10-3,TRBD1,TRBJ1-5,TGTGCCATCAGTGAGGGGACAGGGATGGTTCAGCCCCAGCATTTT,CAISEGTGMVQPQHF
TRBV28,TRBD1,TRBJ1-5,TGTGCCACCGACAGGGGAAGGCAGCCCCAGCATTTT,CATDRGRQPQHF
TRBV7-2,TRBD2,TRBJ2-3,TGTGCCAGCGGGCCAGCGGGGGGGCCGTCAGATACGCAGTATTTT,CASGPAGGPSDTQYF
TRBV2,TRBD1,TRBJ2-7,TGTGCCAGCAGAGCATTCCGGGACAGCTACTACGAGCAGTACTTC,CASRAFRDSYYEQYF
TRBV7-3,TRBD1,TRBJ2-2,TGTGCCAGCAGCATCGACAGGGGGCGAACCGGGGAGCTGTTTTTT,CASSIDRGRTGELFF
TRBV15,TRBD2,TRBJ2-7,TGTGCCACCAGCAGAGGGGGGGGGTTGCCCTACGAGCAGTACTTC,CATSRGGGLPYEQYF
TRBV7-3,TRBD1,TRBJ2-2,TGTGCCAGCAGCTTAGGGACAGGGGCCCCCGGGGAGCTGTTTTTT,CASSLGTGAPGELFF
TRBV18,TRBD1,TRBJ2-5,TGTGCCAGCTCACCGCCGGGACAGGGGTTACAAGAGACCCAGTACTTC,CASSPPGQGLQETQYF
TRBV2,-,TRBJ1-6,TGTGCCAGCAGTGAATACCCAGGGACACCCCTCCACTTT,CASSEYPGTPLHF
TRBV28,-,TRBJ1-1,TGTGCCAGCAGTCTAACGTCGGGGGGAGGGACTGAAGCTTTCTTT,CASSLTSGGGTEAFF
TRBV11-1,-,TRBJ2-6,TGTGCCAGCAGCCCCGAGCCTGGGGCCAACGTCCTGACTTTC,CASSPEPGANVLTF
TRBV7-2,-,TRBJ2-7,TGTGCCAGCAGTCAGGCCTACGAGCAGTACTTC,CASSQAYEQYF
TRBV5-1,-,TRBJ2-4,TGCGCCAGCAGCTTGGGTCTCGGGAATCTAGCCAAAAACATTCAGTACTTC,CASSLGLGNLAKNIQYF
TRBV5-4,TRBD1,TRBJ1-1,TGTGCCAGCAGCTTTACAGGGGGCGCGAACACTGAAGCTTTCTTT,CASSFTGGANTEAFF
TRBV19,TRBD1,TRBJ2-7,TGTGCCAGTAGTATACGCGGACAGGAGACCTACGAGCAGTACTTC,CASSIRGQETYEQYF
TRBV5-1,TRBD2,TRBJ2-7,TGCGCCAGCAGCCAACTAGCGGGGGGCCCCTACGAGCAGTACTTC,CASSQLAGGPYEQYF
TRBV19,TRBD2,TRBJ2-7,TGTGCCAGTAGCAAAGAGCGGGGGGTAGCCTACGAGCAGTACTTC,CASSKERGVAYEQYF
TRBV14,-,TRBJ2-7,TGTGCCAGCAGCCCCGAGACCAGGGGCCGCCCCTACGAGCAGTACTTC,CASSPETRGRPYEQYF
TRBV11-2,-,TRBJ1-4,TGTGCCAGCAGCTTAGTCCCCAGGGTGGTGGCTAATGAAAAACTGTTTTTT,CASSLVPRVVANEKLFF
TRBV2,-,TRBJ1-2,TGTGCCAGCAGCCTTCGCGAGGGCGCTAACTATGGCTACACCTTC,CASSLREGANYGYTF
TRBV4-2,-,TRBJ2-7,TGTGCCAGCAGCCAAGATCTGACAGTCGATAATTACGAGCAGTACTTC,CASSQDLTVDNYEQYF
TRBV7-9,-,TRBJ1-5,TGTGCCAGCAGCGCGGGCGATAAGAGCAATCAGCCCCAGCATTTT,CASSAGDKSNQPQHF